This paragraph reports one T cell receptor (beta chain). The specificity of this receptor is unknown. Within one base of it there is no much larger clone, and no base qualities were kept. These data come from a study of Graves' ophthalmopathy and Graves' hyperthyroidism listed by TCRdb under 2018. The study in broad terms: Peripheral blood samples were taken at the time of initial diagnosis, before any treatment was given. TCR beta repertoire signatures were used to distinguish Graves' ophthalmopathy from Graves' hyperthyroidism and to predict progression to ophthalmopathy. In total, 120 to 150 blood samples were TCR-sequenced: under 45 ophthalmopathy, 80 or so hyperthyroidism and some 17 hyperthyroidism-to-ophthalmopathy patients. To explore V-J signatures distinguishing ophthalmopathy from hyperthyroidism, a discovery set of under 110 patients (roughly 45 ophthalmopathy, 55 to 60 stable hyperthyroidism) was enrolled. For independent validation, a separate cohort was made up of 18 hyperthyroidism patients plus 17 patients who later progressed from hyperthyroidism to ophthalmopathy. T-cell repertoires of thyroid tissue and blood were compared in over 5 hyperthyroidism patients. Following sample collection, hyperthyroidism patients were given methimazole at a starting dose of 30 mg daily, and ophthalmopathy patients were given high-dose intravenous methylprednisolone. The roughly 91 discovery patients were randomly divided into training and test sets at a 7:3 ratio.

Hyperthyroidism was defined as stable when no progression to ophthalmopathy occurred within 18 months of follow-up. Patients with hyperthyroidism were aged 18 to 65 years, had been newly diagnosed, and had a disease duration of less than 2 months. Patients were excluded if they had other autoimmune diseases, uncontrolled infections, pregnancy or lactation. Clinical symptoms, serum thyroxine, TRAb, thyroid ultrasound and orbital computed tomography formed the basis of the diagnosis. PBMCs were isolated from about 9 ml of fresh peripheral blood by Ficoll-Paque density gradient centrifugation. Total RNA was extracted with Trizol reagent and quality-checked on an Agilent 2100 Bioanalyzer. For repertoire sequencing, TCR beta CDR3 regions were amplified from RNA transcripts. HTBI primers and the Qiagen OneStep RT-PCR kit were used in a first-round RT-PCR, which was followed by a second-round multiplex PCR, size selection and purification. Sequencing of the libraries was carried out on an Illumina HiSeq2000 in paired-end mode with 100 bp reads. The source study handled its data this way. SOAPnuke was used to process the reads, removing any read that contained adapters or uncalled bases, had a mean Phred below 15, or lacked an exact match to the constant primer or identifier. COPE v1.2.5 was used to merge high-quality paired reads. Each unique nucleotide sequence was defined as a clonotype, and clonotypes were aligned to IMGT TRB V, D and J references with MiTCR v1.1. Analysis was restricted to V-J combinations with a frequency above 0.0001, which covered roughly 99% of repertoires. A TCR clonal expansion and chaos score per V-J combination was defined as the ratio of F50 clonal expansion to chaos observed in the TCRdist matrix. Features were reduced by Welch's t-statistics and random forest to over 10 V-J combinations, which fed a naive Bayes classifier. The Morisita-Horn index was used to measure how similar the thyroid and blood repertoires were. TCRdb ran its own pipeline on the public reads, namely fastp trimming at Q25 and MiXCR clone calling, and kept in-frame beta chains. Records with the same CDR3 protein are collapsed into one entry carrying the most frequent genes and DNA. TCRdb assigned the V and J calls; the authors' analysis was not used. For this sample there are hundreds of thousands of distinct CDR3 sequences; about 20% appear just once. The ten largest clonotypes hold roughly 7.4% of the sample.

The germline V gene sets CDR1 to MDHEN and CDR2 to SYDVKM. V is clipped by 5 bases and J by 3 bases, and the sequence between their germline boundaries is 19 bases long. From its cysteine to its phenylalanine, the CDR3 spans 16 amino acids. Only CDR3 DNA remains: 48 bases, in frame from the first base. Study-wide conclusions, independent of this receptor: Most expanded thyroid clonotypes with frequency above 0.001 were also detected in blood, suggesting blood repertoires may reflect the thyroid immune response. In cross-validation, the 13-signature model distinguished ophthalmopathy from stable hyperthyroidism with around 90% sensitivity and 81.08% specificity, while in the test set the corresponding values were about 79% and 69%. In validation, the model predicted ophthalmopathy progression with about 70% sensitivity and roughly 78% specificity; roughly eleven predicted patients were CT-confirmed with GO in a median of approximately 6.5 months. Sample size was not statistically predetermined, and group allocation was not concealed from the investigators.

This TCR derives from a woman younger than 30 with stable Graves' hyperthyroidism. Some clones in this sample may be carry-over from other donors' samples. Donor details come from another sample of the same person, matched by shared clones. The chain couples TRBV28 to TRBJ1-1, and perhaps TRBD1 as D gene, on 6 matching bases. Source material: peripheral blood. The encoded CDR3 is CASSNQQQGVYTEAFF. The DNA sequence follows: TGTGCCAGCAGTAATCAACAACAGGGTGTCTACACTGAAGCTTTCTTT.